The clone carrying this T cell receptor (beta chain) was observed a handful of times. The record originates from a study of low-dose radiotherapy and immunotherapy resistance in tumors. The wider study: Every two weeks patients got nivolumab 240 mg flat dose, plus ipilimumab 1 mg/kg every six weeks, intravenously.

Documented time point: before trial treatment. Donors received nivolumab, ipilimumab, aspirin, low-dose cyclophosphamide and low-dose radiotherapy. Patients eligible had advanced solid tumors without tumor-infiltrating lymphocytes. V lost 4 bases to trimming and J lost 1 base; unmatched junction nucleotides: 9. Per germline, CDR1 MGHDK and CDR2 SYGVNS. This CDR3 has 18 residues. Alpha and beta chains were covered, as first-strand cDNA relied on TRAV- and TRBV-specific primers. Using a constant-region primer together with a V-primer adapter, TCRs were subjected to 20 PCR cycles of amplification. Isolated mRNA was amplified by in vitro transcription. MiXCR was run by TCRdb on the reads, yielding one entry per CDR3 protein. The table shows approximately 90,000 distinct CDR3 sequences, with roughly 19% occurring only once.

The source was PBMCs, collected before treatment. This sequence joins TRBV25-1 and TRBJ2-6; 8 bases map to TRBD1. This TCR came from a male donor with prostate cancer. The CDR3, as DNA: TGTGCCAGCAGTGTTGGACAGGGAACAAGGTCTGGGGCCAACGTCCTGACTTTC. Translating it yields CASSVGQGTRSGANVLTF.